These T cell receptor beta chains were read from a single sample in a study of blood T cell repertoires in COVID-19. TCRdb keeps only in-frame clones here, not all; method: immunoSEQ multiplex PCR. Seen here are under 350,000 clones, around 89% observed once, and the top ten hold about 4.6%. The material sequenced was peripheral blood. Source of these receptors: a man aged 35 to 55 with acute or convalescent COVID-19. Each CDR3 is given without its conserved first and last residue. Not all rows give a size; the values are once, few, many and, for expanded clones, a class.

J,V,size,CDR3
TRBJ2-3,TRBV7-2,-,ASSPPGTSGGSFQGQY
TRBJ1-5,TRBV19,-,ASSMIMRNQPQH
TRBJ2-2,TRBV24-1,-,ATSRSGANTGELF
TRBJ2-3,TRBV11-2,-,ASSLRVRDTDTQY
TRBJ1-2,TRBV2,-,ASSTGTVGYT
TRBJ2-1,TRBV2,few,ASSRTSGGAHEQF
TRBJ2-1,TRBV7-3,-,ASRRNPGTGQYNEQF
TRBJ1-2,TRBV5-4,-,ASSRSPGQVSYGYT
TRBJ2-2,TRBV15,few,ATSRVQLNTGELF
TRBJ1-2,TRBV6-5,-,ASRDSHYYGYT
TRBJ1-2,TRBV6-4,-,ASSEQTGEAGYT
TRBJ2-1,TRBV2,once,ASNIRGDNEQF
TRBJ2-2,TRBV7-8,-,ASSFPTGPGPGELF
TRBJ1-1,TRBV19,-,ASRMRTEAF
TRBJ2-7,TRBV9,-,ASSVEVSGYEQY
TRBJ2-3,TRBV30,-,AWSKGLHLGDTQY
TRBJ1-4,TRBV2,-,ASSGIELEANEKLF
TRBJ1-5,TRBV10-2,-,ASGAGGGIINQPQH
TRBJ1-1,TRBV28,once,ASSVPAPGMNTEAF
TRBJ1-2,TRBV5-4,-,ASSLNQGDIYGYT
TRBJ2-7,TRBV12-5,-,ASGRDTYEQY
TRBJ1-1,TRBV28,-,ASNGRDSEAF
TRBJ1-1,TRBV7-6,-,ASSWGQGVLDTEAF
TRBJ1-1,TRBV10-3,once,AISSPNRGVNTEAF
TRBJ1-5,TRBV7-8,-,ASSRSGVLNQPQH
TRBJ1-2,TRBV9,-,ASSPRRGIRPHYGYT
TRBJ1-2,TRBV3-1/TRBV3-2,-,ASSQDRENYGYT
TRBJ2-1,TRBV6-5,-,ASRIPGQGSF
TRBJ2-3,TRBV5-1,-,ASSPPRGTGADTQY
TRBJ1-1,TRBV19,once,ASSIGRSTEAF
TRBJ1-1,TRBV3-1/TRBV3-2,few,ASSQGTGYAF
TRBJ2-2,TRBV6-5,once,ASTGQLTGELF
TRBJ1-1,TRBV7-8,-,ASSLPGSGQTEAF
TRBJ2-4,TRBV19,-,ASSKQGENIQY
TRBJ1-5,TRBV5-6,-,ASSFQGMAQPQH
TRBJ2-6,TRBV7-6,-,ASSYTGGDSQTGANVLT
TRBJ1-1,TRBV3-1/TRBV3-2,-,ASSQNRVGTEAF
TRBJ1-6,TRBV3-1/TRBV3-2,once,ASSPGIGYNSPLH
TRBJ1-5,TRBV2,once,ASRTVTGGNQPQH
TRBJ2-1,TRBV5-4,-,ASSSSSGTYNEQF
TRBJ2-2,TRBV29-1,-,SVRTGLEVTGELF
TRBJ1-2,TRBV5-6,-,ASSLVGSGGYT
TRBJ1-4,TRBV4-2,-,ASSPWGGDHEKLF
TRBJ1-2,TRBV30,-,AWSARPGDYGYT
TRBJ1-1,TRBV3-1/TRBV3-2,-,ASSQDRGLLNTEAF
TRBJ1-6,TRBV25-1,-,ASSEWGTGGGNSPLH
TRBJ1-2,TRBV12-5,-,ASGYTGIYGYT
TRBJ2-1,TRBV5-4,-,ASSLGGGAYNEQF
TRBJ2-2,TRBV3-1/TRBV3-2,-,ASSQEWLLANTGELF
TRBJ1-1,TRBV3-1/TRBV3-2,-,ASTGQGVTEAF
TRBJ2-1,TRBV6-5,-,ASQKPAAHEQF
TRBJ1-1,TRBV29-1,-,SVTRGVTGYTEAF
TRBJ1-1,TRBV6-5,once,AAGGNTEAF
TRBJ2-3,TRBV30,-,AWSRRGGAGDTQY
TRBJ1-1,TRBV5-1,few,ASSIPGHNTEAF
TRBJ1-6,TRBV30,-,AWTQGGGGPPLH
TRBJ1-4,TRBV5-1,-,ASSSGGQGGEKLF
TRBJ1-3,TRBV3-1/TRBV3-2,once,ASSQRLSGGSGNTIY
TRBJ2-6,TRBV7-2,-,ASSPVGANVLT